The 8 T cell receptor beta chains listed next were all sequenced from one sample in a study of blood T cell repertoires in COVID-19. TCRdb's table, derived via immunoSEQ multiplex PCR, lists solely in-frame clones and lacks some. The profile shows 200,000 to 250,000 clones, over 75% of them singletons. The sample consisted of PBMCs or T cells enriched from blood (not recorded which). The receptors here all came from a man aged 25 to 45 with acute COVID-19.

The CDR3 spells CASSDRTQQGRNEKLFF. In DNA, the CDR3 is TGCGCCAGCAGTGACAGAACCCAACAGGGGCGGAATGAAAAACTGTTTTTT. This sequence joins TRBV10-2 and TRBJ1-4; 7 positions match TRBD1. This CDR3 is 17 amino acids long. Unmatched junction bases numbered 12, after V lost 3 bases and J lost 5 bases. Germline CDR1 WSHSY, CDR2 SAAADI.

The V gene is TRBV3-1 (or the pseudogene TRBV3-2), the J gene TRBJ1-5, with a weak D call TRBD1 (6 bases). This CDR3 has 15 residues. Trimming pared 4 bases from V and 3 bases from J, leaving 13 bases between. The V gene's germline CDR1 is LGHDT and CDR2 YNNKEL (reference sequence). The CDR3 protein is CASSPGHGDNQPQHF. The CDR3 coding sequence is TGTGCCAGCAGCCCGGGACACGGAGACAATCAGCCCCAGCATTTT.

The chain uses TRBV28 and TRBJ1-1, with D hard to call. V dropped 6 bases and J dropped 0 bases, with 5 bases sitting between them. Germline V gene data show CDR1 as MDHEN and CDR2 as SYDVKM. The CDR3 consists of 12 residues. In nucleotides, the CDR3 is TGTGCCAGCAGGGGCATGAACACTGAAGCTTTCTTT. Amino acid sequence: CASRGMNTEAFF.

The genes are TRBV7-9 and TRBJ2-3; 10 positions agree with TRBD2. The CDR3 loop spans 16 amino acids. With 2 bases clipped from V and 5 bases from J, the junction kept 7 bases outside the gene matches. Germline V gene sequence: CDR1 SEHNR, CDR2 FQNEAQ (reference sequence). Here the CDR3 reads CASSLRPSGGKDTQYF. The CDR3 nucleotides read TGTGCCAGCAGCTTAAGGCCTAGCGGGGGAAAAGATACGCAGTATTTT.

The rearrangement uses TRBV27 and TRBJ1-5, with 9 bases aligning to TRBD1. V was pared by 4 bases and J by 2 bases, with 6 bases of the junction left unmatched. Germline CDR1 reads MNHEY; CDR2 reads SMNVEV (reference sequence). The CDR3 is made up of 16 amino acids. CDR3 bases: TGTGCCAGCAGTTGGGGACAGGGAGGTGGCAATCAGCCCCAGCATTTT. Protein: CASSWGQGGGNQPQHF.

This chain connects TRBV11-3 to TRBJ1-1; the D gene is possibly TRBD1 (5 bases). V shed 3 bases and J shed 3 bases, with 11 bases lying between them. The CDR3 extends over 14 amino acids. CDR1 is SGHNT and CDR2 is YENEEA in the germline V gene. CDR3 sequence reads: CASSLGRGDTEAFF. DNA for the CDR3: TGTGCCAGCAGCTTGGGGAGGGGTGACACTGAAGCTTTCTTT.

This sequence joins TRBV11-2 and TRBJ2-7, with D hard to call. CDR3 length equals 14 residues. CDR1 SGHAT and CDR2 FQNNGV come from the germline V gene. Trimming took 5 bases from V and 5 from J, leaving 16 bases between them. The CDR3 sequence: CASSPLVVVHEQYF. The CDR3 DNA is TGTGCCAGCAGCCCATTAGTGGTCGTGCACGAGCAGTACTTC. The full variable domain, its missing parts supplied by reference TRBV11-2 and TRBJ2-7, is EAGVAQSPRYKIIEKRQSVAFWCNPISGHATLYWYQQILGQGPKLLIQFQNNGVVDDSQLPKDRFSAERLKGVDSTLKIQPAKLEDSAVYLCASSPLVVVHEQYFGPGTRLTVT.

The CDR3 loop is CATLERGLSTDTQYF. DNA of the CDR3: TGTGCCACCTTAGAGCGGGGCCTTAGCACAGATACGCAGTATTTT. The chain is built from TRBV5-4 and TRBJ2-3; 7 bases match TRBD2. Unmatched junction bases numbered 10, after V lost 9 bases and J lost 0 bases. This CDR3 contains 15 residues. Germline loops: CDR1 SGHNT, CDR2 YYREEE (reference sequence).